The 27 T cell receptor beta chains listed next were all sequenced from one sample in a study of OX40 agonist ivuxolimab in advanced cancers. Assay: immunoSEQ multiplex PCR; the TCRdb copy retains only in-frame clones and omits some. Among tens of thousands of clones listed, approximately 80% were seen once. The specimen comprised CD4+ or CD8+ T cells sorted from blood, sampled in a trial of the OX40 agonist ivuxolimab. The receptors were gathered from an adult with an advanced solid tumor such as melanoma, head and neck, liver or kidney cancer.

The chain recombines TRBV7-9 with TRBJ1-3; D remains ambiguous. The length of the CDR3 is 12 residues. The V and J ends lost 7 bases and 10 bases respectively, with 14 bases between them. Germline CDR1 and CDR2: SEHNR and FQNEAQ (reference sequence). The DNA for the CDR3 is TGTGCCAGCACCACCCTTCCTTTTACCATATATTTT. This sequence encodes CASTTLPFTIYF.

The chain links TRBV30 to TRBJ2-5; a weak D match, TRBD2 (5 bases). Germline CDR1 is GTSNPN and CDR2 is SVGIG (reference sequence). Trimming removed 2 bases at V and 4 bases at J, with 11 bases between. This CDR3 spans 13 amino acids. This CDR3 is CAWSLLVRETQYF. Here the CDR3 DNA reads TGTGCCTGGAGTCTACTAGTTCGAGAGACCCAGTACTTC. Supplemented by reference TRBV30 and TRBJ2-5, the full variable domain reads SQTIHQWPATLVQPVGSPLSLECTVEGTSNPNLYWYRQAAGRGLQLLFYSVGIGQISSEVPQNLSASRPQDRQFILSSKKLLLSDSGFYLCAWSLLVRETQYFGPGTRLLVL.

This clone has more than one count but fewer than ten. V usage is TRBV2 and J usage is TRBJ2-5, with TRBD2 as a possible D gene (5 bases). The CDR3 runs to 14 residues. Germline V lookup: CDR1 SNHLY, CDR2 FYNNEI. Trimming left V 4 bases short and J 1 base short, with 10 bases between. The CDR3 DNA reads TGTGCCAGCAGTGTTGAGAGGGCCCAAGAGACCCAGTACTTC. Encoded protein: CASSVERAQETQYF.

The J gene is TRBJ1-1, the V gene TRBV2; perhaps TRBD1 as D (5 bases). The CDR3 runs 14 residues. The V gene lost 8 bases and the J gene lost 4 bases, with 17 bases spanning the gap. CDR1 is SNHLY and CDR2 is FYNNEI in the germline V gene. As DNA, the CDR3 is TGTGCCAGCGCCGAGGGGCAGGGAGTCACTGAAGCTTTCTTT. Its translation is CASAEGQGVTEAFF.

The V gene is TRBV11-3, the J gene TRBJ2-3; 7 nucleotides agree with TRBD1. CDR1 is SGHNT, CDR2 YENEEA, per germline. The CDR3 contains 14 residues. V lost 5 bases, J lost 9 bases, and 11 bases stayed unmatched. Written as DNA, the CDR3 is TGTGCCAGCAGCCCAGCCCGGACAGGTCCGACGCAGTATTTT. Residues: CASSPARTGPTQYF.

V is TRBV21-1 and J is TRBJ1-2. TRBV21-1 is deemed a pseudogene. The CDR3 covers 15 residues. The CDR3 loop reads CASSDTEGFNYGYTF. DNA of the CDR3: TGTGCCAGCAGCGACACAGAGGGTTTTAACTATGGCTACACCTTC.

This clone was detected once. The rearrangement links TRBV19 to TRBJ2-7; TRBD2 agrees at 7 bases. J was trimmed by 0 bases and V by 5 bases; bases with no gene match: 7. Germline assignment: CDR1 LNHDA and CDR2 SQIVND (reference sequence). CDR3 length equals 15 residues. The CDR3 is CASSRSGTNSYEQYF. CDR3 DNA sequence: TGTGCCAGTAGTCGAAGCGGGACTAACTCCTACGAGCAGTACTTC. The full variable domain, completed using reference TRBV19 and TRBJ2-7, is DGGITQSPKYLFRKEGQNVTLSCEQNLNHDAMYWYRQDPGQGLRLIYYSQIVNDFQKGDIAEGYSVSREKKESFPLTVTSAQKNPTAFYLCASSRSGTNSYEQYFGPGTRLTVT.

The CDR3 region has the DNA TGTGCCAGCAGCCCCCTAGGGAGCGGGGGGGCCGACACCGGGGAGCTGTTTTTT. This gives the protein CASSPLGSGGADTGELFF. The V gene is TRBV4-2, the J gene TRBJ2-2; TRBD2 matches 10 bases. Germline trimming cut 4 bases from V and 3 bases from J; bases unmatched to any gene: 11. The CDR3 runs 18 residues. Germline lookup yields CDR1 LGHNA and CDR2 YNFKEQ.

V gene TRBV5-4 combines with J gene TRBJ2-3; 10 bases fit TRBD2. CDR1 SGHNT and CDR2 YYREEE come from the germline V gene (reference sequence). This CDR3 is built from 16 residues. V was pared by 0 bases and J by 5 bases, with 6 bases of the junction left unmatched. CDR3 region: CASSLGPSGGGDTQYF. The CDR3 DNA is TGTGCCAGCAGCTTGGGTCCTAGCGGGGGAGGAGATACGCAGTATTTT.

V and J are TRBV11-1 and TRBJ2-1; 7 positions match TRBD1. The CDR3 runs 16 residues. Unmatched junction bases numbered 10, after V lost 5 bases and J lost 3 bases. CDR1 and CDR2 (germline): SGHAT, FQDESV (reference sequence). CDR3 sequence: CASSADTGAFYNEQFF. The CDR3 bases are TGTGCCAGCAGCGCCGATACAGGGGCTTTCTACAATGAGCAGTTCTTC. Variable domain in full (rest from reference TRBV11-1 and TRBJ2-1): EAEVAQSPRYKITEKSQAVAFWCDPISGHATLYWYRQILGQGPELLVQFQDESVVDDSQLPKDRFSAERLKGVDSTLKIQPAELGDSAMYLCASSADTGAFYNEQFFGPGTRLTVL.

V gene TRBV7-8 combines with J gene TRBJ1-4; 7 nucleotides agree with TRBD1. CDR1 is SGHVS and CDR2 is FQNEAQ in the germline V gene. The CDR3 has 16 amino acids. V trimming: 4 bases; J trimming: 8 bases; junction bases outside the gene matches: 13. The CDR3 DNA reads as TGTGCCAGCAGCTCCGCAGGCCAAACAGGGGCCGAAAAACTGTTTTTT. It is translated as CASSSAGQTGAEKLFF.

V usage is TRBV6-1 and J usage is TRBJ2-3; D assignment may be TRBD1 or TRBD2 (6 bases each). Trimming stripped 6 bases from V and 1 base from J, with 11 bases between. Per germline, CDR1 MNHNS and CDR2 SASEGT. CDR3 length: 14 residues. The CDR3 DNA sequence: TGTGCCAGCAGACGGGGGCCAGGCACAGATACGCAGTATTTT. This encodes CASRRGPGTDTQYF.

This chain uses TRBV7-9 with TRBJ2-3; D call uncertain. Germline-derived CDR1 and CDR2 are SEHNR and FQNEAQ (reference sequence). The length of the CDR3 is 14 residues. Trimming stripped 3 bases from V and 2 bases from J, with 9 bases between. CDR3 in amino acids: CASSLKTSTDTQYF. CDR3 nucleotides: TGTGCCAGCAGCTTGAAGACATCCACAGATACGCAGTATTTT.

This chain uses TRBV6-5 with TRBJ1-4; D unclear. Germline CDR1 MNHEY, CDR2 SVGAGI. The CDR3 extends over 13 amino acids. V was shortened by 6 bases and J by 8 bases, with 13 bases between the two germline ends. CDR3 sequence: CASSSGTWEKLFF. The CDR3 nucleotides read TGTGCCAGCAGCTCGGGAACCTGGGAAAAACTGTTTTTT.

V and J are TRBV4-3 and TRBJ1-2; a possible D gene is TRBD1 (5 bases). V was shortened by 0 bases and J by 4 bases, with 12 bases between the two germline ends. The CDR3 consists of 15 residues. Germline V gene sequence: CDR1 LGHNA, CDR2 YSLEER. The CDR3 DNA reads TGCGCCAGCAGCCAAGAAGGGGCGGGAACCTATGGCTACACCTTC. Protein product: CASSQEGAGTYGYTF.

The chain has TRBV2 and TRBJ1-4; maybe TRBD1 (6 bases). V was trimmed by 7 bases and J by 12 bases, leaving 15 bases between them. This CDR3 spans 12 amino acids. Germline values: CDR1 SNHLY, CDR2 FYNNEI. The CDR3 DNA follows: TGTGCCAGCATCAACAGGGAGGTTGAACTGTTTTTT. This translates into CASINREVELFF.

The CDR3 region is CASSLSGWREQYV. The CDR3 coding sequence is TGTGCCAGCAGTTTATCAGGTTGGCGAGAGCAGTACGTC. This chain connects TRBV28 to TRBJ2-7; D remains unclear. The V gene's germline CDR1 is MDHEN and CDR2 SYDVKM. Between the trimmed V and J ends, which lost 1 base and 7 bases, there was a span of 11 bases. The CDR3 loop spans 13 amino acids.

CDR3 in DNA: TGTGCCAGCAGTTACTCGGCGGGGGGGAGACGGAATGAGCAGTTCTTC. This codes for CASSYSAGGRRNEQFF. The V and J genes are TRBV6-5 and TRBJ2-1; 9 positions match TRBD2. Germline V gene data show CDR1 as MNHEY and CDR2 as SVGAGI. CDR3 size: 16 residues. The J segment lost 7 bases and the V segment lost 0 bases, leaving 7 bases of the junction unmatched.

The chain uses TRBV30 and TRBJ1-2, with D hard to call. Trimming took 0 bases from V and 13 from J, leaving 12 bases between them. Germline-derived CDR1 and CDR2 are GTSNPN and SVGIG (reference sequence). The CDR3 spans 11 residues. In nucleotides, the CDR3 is TGTGCCTGGAGTGTAGAGGTAAACTGCACCTTC. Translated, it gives CAWSVEVNCTF. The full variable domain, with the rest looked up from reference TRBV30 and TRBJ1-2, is SQTIHQWPATLVQPVGSPLSLECTVEGTSNPNLYWYRQAAGRGLQLLFYSVGIGQISSEVPQNLSASRPQDRQFILSSKKLLLSDSGFYLCAWSVEVNCTFGSGTRLTVV.

This CDR3 reads CASSLTRTSDTQYF. The CDR3 DNA follows: TGTGCCAGCAGCTTGACCAGGACCTCCGATACGCAGTATTTT. V and J are TRBV5-4 and TRBJ2-3; no firm D call. The germline V gene encodes CDR1 SGHNT and CDR2 YYREEE (reference sequence). Trimming took 1 base from V and 6 from J, leaving 12 bases between them. The CDR3 extends over 14 amino acids.

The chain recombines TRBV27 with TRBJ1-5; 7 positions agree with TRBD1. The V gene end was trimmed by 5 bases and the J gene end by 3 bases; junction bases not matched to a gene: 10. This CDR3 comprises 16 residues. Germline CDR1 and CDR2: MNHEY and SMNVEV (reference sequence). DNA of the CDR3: TGTGCCAGCAGTCCAACTTCGGGGACAGCCAATCAGCCCCAGCATTTT. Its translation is CASSPTSGTANQPQHF.

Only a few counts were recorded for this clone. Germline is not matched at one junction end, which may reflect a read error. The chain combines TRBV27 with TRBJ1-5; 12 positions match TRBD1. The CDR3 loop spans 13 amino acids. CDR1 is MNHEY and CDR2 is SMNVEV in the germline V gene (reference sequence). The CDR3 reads CQGQGAGWQPQHF. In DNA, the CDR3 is TGCCAGGGACAGGGGGCCGGTTGGCAGCCCCAGCATTTT.

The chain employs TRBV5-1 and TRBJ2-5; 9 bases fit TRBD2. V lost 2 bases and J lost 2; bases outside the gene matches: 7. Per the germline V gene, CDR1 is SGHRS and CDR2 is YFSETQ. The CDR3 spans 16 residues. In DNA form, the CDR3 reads TGCGCCAGCAGCTTCTGGCCAGCGGGGGGACAAGAGACCCAGTACTTC. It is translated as CASSFWPAGGQETQYF.

The CDR3 DNA reads as TGTGCCAGCAGTCACAGCGGCGCCTACGAGCAGTACTTC. This gives the protein CASSHSGAYEQYF. This rearrangement joins TRBV7-9 to TRBJ2-7; D might be TRBD2 (5 bases). The CDR3 extends over 13 amino acids. Germline CDR1 is SEHNR and CDR2 is FQNEAQ (reference sequence). Trimming took 6 bases from V and 2 from J, leaving 11 bases between them.

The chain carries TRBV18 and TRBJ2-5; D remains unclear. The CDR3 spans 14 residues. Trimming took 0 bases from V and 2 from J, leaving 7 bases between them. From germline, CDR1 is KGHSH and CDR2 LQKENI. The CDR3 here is CASSPPTLQETQYF. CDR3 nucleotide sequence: TGTGCCAGCTCACCACCGACCCTACAAGAGACCCAGTACTTC. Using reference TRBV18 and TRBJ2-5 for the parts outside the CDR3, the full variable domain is NAGVMQNPRHLVRRRGQEARLRCSPMKGHSHVYWYRQLPEEGLKFMVYLQKENIIDESGMPKERFSAEFPKEGPSILRIQQVVRGDSAAYFCASSPPTLQETQYFGPGTRLLVL.

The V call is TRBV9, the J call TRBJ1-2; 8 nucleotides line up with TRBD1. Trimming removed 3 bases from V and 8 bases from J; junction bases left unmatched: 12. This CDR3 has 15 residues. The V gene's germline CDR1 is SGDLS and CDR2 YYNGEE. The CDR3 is CASSAQTGGIEGYTF. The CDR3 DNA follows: TGTGCCAGCAGCGCCCAAACAGGGGGAATTGAGGGCTACACCTTC.

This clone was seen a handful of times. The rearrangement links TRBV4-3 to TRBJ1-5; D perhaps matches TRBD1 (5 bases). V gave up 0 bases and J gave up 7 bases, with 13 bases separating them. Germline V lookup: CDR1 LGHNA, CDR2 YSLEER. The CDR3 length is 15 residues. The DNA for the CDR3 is TGCGCCAGCAGCCAAGATGAGGGTGGGGGGCAGCCCCAGCATTTT. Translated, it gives CASSQDEGGGQPQHF.